The 11 T cell receptor beta chains listed next were all sequenced from one sample in a study of T cell therapy after organ transplantation. The antigens of these receptors remain unknown. Produced via immunoSEQ multiplex PCR; TCRdb's table is partial and in-frame only. The data hold some 48,000 clones, with approximately 94% observed a single time. The sample consisted of CD8+ T cells from blood, taken before autologous CMV-specific T cell therapy. The source of these receptors is a human patient who had received a solid organ transplant and had CMV disease.

V and J are TRBV7-8 and TRBJ2-5; 7 nucleotides line up with TRBD1. This CDR3 spans 15 amino acids. V trimming: 6 bases; J trimming: 2 bases; junction bases outside the gene matches: 9. In germline, CDR1 is SGHVS, CDR2 FQNEAQ. The CDR3 region is CASRPTTGPQETQYF. CDR3 in DNA: TGTGCCAGCAGACCCACGACAGGGCCGCAAGAGACCCAGTACTTC.

In its sample, this clone was seen a few times. The CDR3 protein is CSVGDNEQFF. DNA of the CDR3: TGCAGCGTTGGGGACAATGAGCAGTTCTTC. The chain couples TRBV29-1 to TRBJ2-1; D remains ambiguous. Germline V CDR1 and CDR2: SQVTM, ANQGSEA. The CDR3 runs to 10 residues. Between the trimmed V and J ends, which lost 4 bases and 5 bases, there was a span of 3 bases.

The V and J genes are TRBV30 and TRBJ1-1; no definite D call. This CDR3 comprises 12 residues. Per the germline V gene, CDR1 is GTSNPN and CDR2 is SVGIG (reference sequence). Trimming removed 5 bases at V and 1 base at J, with 8 bases between. The CDR3 is CAWGTQNTEAFF. CDR3 sequence (DNA): TGTGCCTGGGGCACTCAGAACACTGAAGCTTTCTTT.

The rearrangement uses TRBV12-5 and TRBJ2-1; D unclear. This CDR3 spans 19 amino acids. V lost 0 bases and J lost 0, with 18 bases in between. The germline gives CDR1 LGHNT, CDR2 FRNRAP. The CDR3 bases are TGTGCTAGTGGTTTGGTTACCCTTCTCGGGCCCGACTCCTACAATGAGCAGTTCTTC. Its protein product is CASGLVTLLGPDSYNEQFF. The complete variable domain, with remaining parts taken from reference TRBV12-5 and TRBJ2-1, reads DARVTQTPRHKVTEMGQEVTMRCQPILGHNTVFWYRQTMMQGLELLAYFRNRAPLDDSGMPKDRFSAEMPDATLATLKIQPSEPRDSAVYFCASGLVTLLGPDSYNEQFFGPGTRLTVL.

V is TRBV7-9 and J is TRBJ2-3; D remains ambiguous. The CDR3 has 13 amino acids. V was pared by 1 base and J by 4 bases, with 6 bases between. CDR1 and CDR2 (germline): SEHNR, FQNEAQ (reference sequence). For the CDR3, the DNA is TGTGCCAGCAGCTTAGGAGGAGCAGATACGCAGTATTTT. It encodes CASSLGGADTQYF.

The rearrangement joins TRBV7-2 to TRBJ2-3, with D perhaps matching TRBD2 (5 bases). CDR1 is SGHTA, CDR2 FQGNSA, per germline. V was trimmed by 2 bases and J by 0 bases, leaving 15 bases between them. The CDR3 has 17 residues. CDR3 coding DNA: TGTGCCAGCAGCTTAAGTCTAGCCGATGCTAGCACAGATACGCAGTATTTT. Protein: CASSLSLADASTDTQYF.

The chain links TRBV19 to TRBJ2-3; D gene ambiguous. From germline, CDR1 is LNHDA and CDR2 SQIVND (reference sequence). There are 15 residues in the CDR3. V dropped 1 base and J dropped 1 base, with 9 bases sitting between them. The CDR3 is CASSIGAIGTDTQYF. The CDR3 DNA reads as TGTGCCAGTAGTATAGGGGCCATCGGCACAGATACGCAGTATTTT.

The chain links TRBV2 to TRBJ1-1; D uncertain. V lost 2 bases to trimming and J lost 1 base, with 8 bases between them. Germline CDR1 is SNHLY and CDR2 is FYNNEI. There are 14 residues in the CDR3. The CDR3 coding sequence is TGTGCCAGCAGTGAACCGGTCTCGAACACTGAAGCTTTCTTT. It codes for CASSEPVSNTEAFF.

CDR3 in DNA: TGTGCCAGCAGGACAGGACAGGAAGCTTTCTTT. Its protein is CASRTGQEAFF. This chain links TRBV6-5 with TRBJ1-1, with D possibly TRBD1 on 6 matching bases. V lost 6 bases to trimming and J lost 8 bases, with 10 bases between them. Looked up from germline, CDR1 is MNHEY and CDR2 is SVGAGI. CDR3 length: 11 residues.

A few counts support this clone. This chain uses TRBV27 with TRBJ1-1; 8 bases line up with TRBD1. CDR1 and CDR2 (germline): MNHEY, SMNVEV (reference sequence). This CDR3 has 14 residues. After removal of 6 bases from V and 4 bases from J, the junction contained 7 bases not matched to a gene. The CDR3 DNA is TGTGCCAGCAGCCAGACAGGGGCAAGCACTGAAGCTTTCTTT. It specifies CASSQTGASTEAFF.

The V gene is TRBV18, the J gene TRBJ1-1; weak D call: TRBD1 (5 bases). From germline, CDR1 is KGHSH and CDR2 LQKENI. The CDR3 runs 14 residues. The V gene lost 5 bases and the J gene lost 6 bases, with 16 bases spanning the gap. The CDR3 sequence is CASSLQGGGAEAFF. The CDR3 nucleotides are TGTGCCAGCTCATTGCAGGGTGGGGGAGCTGAAGCTTTCTTT. Filled out from reference TRBV18 and TRBJ1-1, the complete variable domain reads NAGVMQNPRHLVRRRGQEARLRCSPMKGHSHVYWYRQLPEEGLKFMVYLQKENIIDESGMPKERFSAEFPKEGPSILRIQQVVRGDSAAYFCASSLQGGGAEAFFGQGTRLTVV.